This T cell receptor (beta chain) is drawn from a study of cytomegalovirus exposure and HLA in healthy donors. On the study more broadly: The 95 to 150 validation repertoires, a later analysis reported, used the same platform as the 550 to 800 first-cohort repertoires. Study-level findings and limits: Using the classifier, cytomegalovirus status was reportedly diagnosed with high specificity and sensitivity.

Libraries were prepared by immunoSEQ multiplex PCR; TCRdb keeps only in-frame clonotypes and omits some of them. The sample yields 130,000 or so clones, under 90% seen once. Comments on this clone: The antigen is unknown.

V lost 4 bases to trimming and J lost 0 bases, with 11 bases between them. The germline V gene has CDR1 MGHRA and CDR2 YSYEKL. The CDR3 runs to 15 residues. Donors came from a validation cohort of 90 to 150 subjects, distinct from the first 666-subject cohort. Sequencing was performed on PBMCs. This receptor was taken from a woman aged 25 to 39 in good health and CMV-seronegative. The chain has TRBV4-1 and TRBJ2-3, with D unresolved. This CDR3 reads CASSLRHSSTDTQYF. CDR3 nucleotides: TGCGCCAGCAGCCTCCGACACTCTAGCACAGATACGCAGTATTTT.